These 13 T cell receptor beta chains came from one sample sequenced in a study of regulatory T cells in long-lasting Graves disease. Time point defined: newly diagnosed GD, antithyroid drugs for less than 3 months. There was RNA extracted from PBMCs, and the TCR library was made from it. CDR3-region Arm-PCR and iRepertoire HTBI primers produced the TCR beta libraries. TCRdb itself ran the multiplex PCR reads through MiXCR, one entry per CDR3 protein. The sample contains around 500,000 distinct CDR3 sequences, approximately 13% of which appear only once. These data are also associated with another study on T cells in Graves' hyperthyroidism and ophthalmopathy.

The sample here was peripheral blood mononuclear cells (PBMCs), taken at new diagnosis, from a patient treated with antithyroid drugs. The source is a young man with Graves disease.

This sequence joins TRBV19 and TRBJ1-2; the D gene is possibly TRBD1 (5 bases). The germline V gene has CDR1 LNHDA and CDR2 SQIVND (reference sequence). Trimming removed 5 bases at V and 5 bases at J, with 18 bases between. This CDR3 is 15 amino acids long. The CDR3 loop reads CASSPTGRGGYGYTF. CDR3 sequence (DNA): TGTGCCAGTAGTCCGACGGGAAGGGGCGGGTATGGCTACACCTTC.

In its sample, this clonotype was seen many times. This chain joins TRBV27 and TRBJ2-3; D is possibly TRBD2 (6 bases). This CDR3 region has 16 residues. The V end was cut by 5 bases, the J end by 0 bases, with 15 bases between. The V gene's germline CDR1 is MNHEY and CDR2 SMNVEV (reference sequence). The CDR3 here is CASSGRTAGSTDTQYF. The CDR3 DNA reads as TGTGCCAGCAGTGGGCGGACGGCGGGGAGCACAGATACGCAGTATTTT.

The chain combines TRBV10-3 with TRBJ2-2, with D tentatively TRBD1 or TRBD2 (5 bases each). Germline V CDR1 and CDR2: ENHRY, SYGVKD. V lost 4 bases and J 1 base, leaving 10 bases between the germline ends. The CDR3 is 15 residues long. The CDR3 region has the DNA TGTGCCATCAGTGTAGCGACAGAGAACACCGGGGAGCTGTTTTTT. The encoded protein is CAISVATENTGELFF.

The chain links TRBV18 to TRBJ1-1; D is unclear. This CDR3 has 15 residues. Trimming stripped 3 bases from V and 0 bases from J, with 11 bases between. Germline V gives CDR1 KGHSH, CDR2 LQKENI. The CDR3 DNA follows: TGTGCCAGCTCACCCCGGGTCGGGTTGAACACTGAAGCTTTCTTT. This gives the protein CASSPRVGLNTEAFF.

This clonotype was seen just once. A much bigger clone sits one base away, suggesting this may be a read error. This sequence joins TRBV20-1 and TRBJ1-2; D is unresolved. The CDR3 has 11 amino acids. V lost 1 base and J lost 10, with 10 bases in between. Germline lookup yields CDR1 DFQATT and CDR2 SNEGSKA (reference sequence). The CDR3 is CSARGLDHYTF. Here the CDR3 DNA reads TGCAGTGCTAGAGGATTGGACCACTACACCTTC.

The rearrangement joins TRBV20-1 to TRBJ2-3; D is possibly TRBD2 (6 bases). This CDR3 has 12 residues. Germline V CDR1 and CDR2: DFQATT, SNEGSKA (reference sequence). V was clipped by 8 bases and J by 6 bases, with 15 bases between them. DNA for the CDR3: TGCAGTTCCCGGCGGGGTTATGATACGCAGTATTTT. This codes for CSSRRGYDTQYF.

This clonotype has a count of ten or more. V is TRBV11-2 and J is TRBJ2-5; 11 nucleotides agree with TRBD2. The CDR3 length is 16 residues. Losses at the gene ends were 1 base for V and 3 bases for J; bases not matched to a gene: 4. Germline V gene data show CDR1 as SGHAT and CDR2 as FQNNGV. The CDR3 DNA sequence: TGTGCCAGCAGCTTAGGGGTGGGACTAGCGGAAGAGACCCAGTACTTC. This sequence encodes CASSLGVGLAEETQYF.

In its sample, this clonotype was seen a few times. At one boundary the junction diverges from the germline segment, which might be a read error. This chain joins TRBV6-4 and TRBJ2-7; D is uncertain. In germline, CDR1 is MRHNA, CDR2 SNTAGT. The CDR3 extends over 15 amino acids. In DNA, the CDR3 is TGTGCCAGCAGTTACTCACGGACGGCTACCTACGAGCAGTACTTC. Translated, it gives CASSYSRTATYEQYF.

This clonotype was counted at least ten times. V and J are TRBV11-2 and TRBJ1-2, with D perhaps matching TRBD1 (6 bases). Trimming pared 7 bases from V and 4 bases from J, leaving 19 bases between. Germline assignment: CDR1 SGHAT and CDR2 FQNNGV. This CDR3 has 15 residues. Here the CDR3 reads CASNLYGQRPYGYTF. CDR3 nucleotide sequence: TGTGCCAGCAACTTGTACGGACAGCGTCCCTATGGCTACACCTTC.

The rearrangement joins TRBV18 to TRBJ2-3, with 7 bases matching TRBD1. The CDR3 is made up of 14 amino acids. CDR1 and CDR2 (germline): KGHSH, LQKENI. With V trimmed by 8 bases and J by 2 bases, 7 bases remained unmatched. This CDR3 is CASDDREYTDTQYF. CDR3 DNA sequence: TGTGCCAGCGATGACAGGGAGTACACAGATACGCAGTATTTT.

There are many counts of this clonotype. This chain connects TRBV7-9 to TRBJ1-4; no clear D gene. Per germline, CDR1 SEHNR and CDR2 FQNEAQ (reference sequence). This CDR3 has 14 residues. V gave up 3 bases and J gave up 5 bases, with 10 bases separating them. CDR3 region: CASSLSGVNEKLFF. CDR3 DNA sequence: TGTGCCAGCAGCTTGTCCGGGGTAAATGAAAAACTGTTTTTT.

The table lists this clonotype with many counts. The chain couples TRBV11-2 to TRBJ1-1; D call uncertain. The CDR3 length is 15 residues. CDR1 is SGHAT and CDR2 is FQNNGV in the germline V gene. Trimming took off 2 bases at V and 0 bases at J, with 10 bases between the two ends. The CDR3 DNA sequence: TGTGCCAGCAGCTTAATGACATCCATGAACACTGAAGCTTTCTTT. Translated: CASSLMTSMNTEAFF.

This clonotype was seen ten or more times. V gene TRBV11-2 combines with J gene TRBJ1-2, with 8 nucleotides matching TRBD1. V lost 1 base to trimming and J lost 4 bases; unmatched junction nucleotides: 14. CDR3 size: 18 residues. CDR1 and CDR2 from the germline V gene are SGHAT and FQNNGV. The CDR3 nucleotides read TGTGCCAGCAGCTTAGTAGGCGCAGGGGGCAGATCCGGCTATGGCTACACCTTC. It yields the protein CASSLVGAGGRSGYGYTF.